In this sample, the clone carrying this T cell receptor beta chain turned up once. As processed by the authors: Estimation of nucleated cell counts relied on the amplification of reference gene primers. Assay: immunoSEQ multiplex PCR; the TCRdb copy retains only in-frame clones and omits some. The V and J calls and clone size were taken over from that table, and D and trimming were inferred from the DNA. The repertoire holds over 45,000 clones, 90% seen once, with roughly 3.9% in the top ten. The sample comes from a study of blood T cell repertoires in COVID-19. Study at large: Donors in the United States, Italy and Spain gave samples during acute or convalescent COVID-19. The analysed material was cDNA or gDNA that came from T cells, B-cell-depleted T cells, or PBMCs.

The sequence was collected from a man between 45 and 60 years old with acute or convalescent COVID-19. The sample taken for sequencing was peripheral blood.

CDR3 sequence: CASSFLQGASGTQYF. The CDR3 DNA follows: TGTGCCAGCAGCTTCCTCCAGGGGGCAAGCGGGACCCAGTACTTC. This chain connects TRBV11-3 to TRBJ2-5; 8 bases match TRBD1. The CDR3 spans 15 residues. The germline CDR1 and CDR2 sequences are SGHNT and YENEEA. V shed 3 bases and J 7 bases; nucleotides not matched to a gene: 10.